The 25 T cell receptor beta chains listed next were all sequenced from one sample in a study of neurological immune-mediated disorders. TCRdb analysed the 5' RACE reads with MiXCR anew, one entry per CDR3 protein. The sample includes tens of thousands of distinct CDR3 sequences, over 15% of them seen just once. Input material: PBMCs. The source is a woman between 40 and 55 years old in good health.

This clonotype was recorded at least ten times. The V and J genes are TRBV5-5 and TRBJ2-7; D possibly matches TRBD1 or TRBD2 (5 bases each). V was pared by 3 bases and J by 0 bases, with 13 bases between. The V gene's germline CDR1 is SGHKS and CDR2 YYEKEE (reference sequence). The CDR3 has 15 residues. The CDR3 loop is CASSWGIGVSYEQYF. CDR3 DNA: TGTGCCAGCAGCTGGGGGATTGGCGTCTCCTACGAGCAGTACTTC. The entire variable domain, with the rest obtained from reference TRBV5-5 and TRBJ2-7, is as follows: DAGVTQSPTHLIKTRGQQVTLRCSPISGHKSVSWYQQVLGQGPQFIFQYYEKEERGRGNFPDRFSARQFPNYSSELNVNALLLGDSALYLCASSWGIGVSYEQYFGPGTRLTVT.

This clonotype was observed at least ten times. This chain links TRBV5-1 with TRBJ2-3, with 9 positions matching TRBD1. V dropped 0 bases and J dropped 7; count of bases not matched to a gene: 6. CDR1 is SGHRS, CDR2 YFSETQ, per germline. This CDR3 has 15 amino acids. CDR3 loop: CASSLGQGGMNTQYF. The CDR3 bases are TGCGCCAGCAGCTTGGGACAGGGGGGGATGAATACGCAGTATTTT.

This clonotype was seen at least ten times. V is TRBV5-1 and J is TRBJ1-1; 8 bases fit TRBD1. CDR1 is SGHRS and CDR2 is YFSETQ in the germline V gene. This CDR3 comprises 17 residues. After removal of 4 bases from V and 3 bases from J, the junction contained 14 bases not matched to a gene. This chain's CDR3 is CASSGQGHALGYTEAFF. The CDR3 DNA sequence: TGCGCCAGCAGCGGACAGGGACACGCGTTGGGCTACACTGAAGCTTTCTTT.

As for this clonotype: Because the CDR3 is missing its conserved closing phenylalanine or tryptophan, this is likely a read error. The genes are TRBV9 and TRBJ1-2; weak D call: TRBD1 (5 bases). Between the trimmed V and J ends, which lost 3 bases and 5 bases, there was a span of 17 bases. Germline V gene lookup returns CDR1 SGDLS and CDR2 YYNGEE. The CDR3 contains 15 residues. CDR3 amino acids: CASSDRDPTLYGYTV. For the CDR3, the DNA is TGTGCCAGCAGCGACCGGGACCCAACTTTATATGGCTACACCGTC.

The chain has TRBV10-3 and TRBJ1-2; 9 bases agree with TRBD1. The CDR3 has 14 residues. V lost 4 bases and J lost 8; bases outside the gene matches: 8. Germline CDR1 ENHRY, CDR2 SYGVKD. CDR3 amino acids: CAISGGGTGKGYTF. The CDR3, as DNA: TGTGCCATCAGTGGTGGCGGGACAGGGAAGGGCTACACCTTC.

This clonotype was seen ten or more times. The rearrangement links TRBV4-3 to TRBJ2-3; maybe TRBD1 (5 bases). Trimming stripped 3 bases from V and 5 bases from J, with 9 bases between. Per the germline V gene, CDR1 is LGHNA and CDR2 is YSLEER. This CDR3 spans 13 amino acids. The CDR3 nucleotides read TGCGCCAGCAGCCAGCTCAGGGAAGATACGCAGTATTTT. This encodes CASSQLREDTQYF.

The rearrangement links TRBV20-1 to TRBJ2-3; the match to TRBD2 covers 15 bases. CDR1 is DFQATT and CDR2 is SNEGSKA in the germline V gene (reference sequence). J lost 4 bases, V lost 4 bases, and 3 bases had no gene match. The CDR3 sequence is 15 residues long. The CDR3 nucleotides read TGCAGTGCTACAGGACTAGCGGGAGGGCCAGATACGCAGTATTTT. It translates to CSATGLAGGPDTQYF.

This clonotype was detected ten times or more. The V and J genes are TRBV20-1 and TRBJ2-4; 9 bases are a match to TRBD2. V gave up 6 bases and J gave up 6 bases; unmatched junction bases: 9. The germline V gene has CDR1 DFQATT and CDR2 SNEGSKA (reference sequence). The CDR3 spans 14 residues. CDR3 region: CSAGGAGGGNIQYF. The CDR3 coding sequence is TGCAGTGCCGGTGGTGCGGGGGGGGGAAACATTCAGTACTTC.

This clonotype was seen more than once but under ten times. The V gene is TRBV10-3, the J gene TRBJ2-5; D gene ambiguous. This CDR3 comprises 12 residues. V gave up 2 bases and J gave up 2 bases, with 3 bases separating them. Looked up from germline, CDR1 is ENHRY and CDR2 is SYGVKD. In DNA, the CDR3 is TGTGCCATCAGTGAGCCGCAAGAGACCCAGTACTTC. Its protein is CAISEPQETQYF.

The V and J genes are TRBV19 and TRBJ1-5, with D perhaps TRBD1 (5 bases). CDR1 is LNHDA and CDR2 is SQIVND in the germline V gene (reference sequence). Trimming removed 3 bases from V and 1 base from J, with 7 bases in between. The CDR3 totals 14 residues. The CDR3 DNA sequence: TGTGCCAGTAGTATGGGGGACAGCAATCAGCCCCAGCATTTT. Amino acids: CASSMGDSNQPQHF. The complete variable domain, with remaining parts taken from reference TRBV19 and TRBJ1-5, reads DGGITQSPKYLFRKEGQNVTLSCEQNLNHDAMYWYRQDPGQGLRLIYYSQIVNDFQKGDIAEGYSVSREKKESFPLTVTSAQKNPTAFYLCASSMGDSNQPQHFGDGTRLSIL.

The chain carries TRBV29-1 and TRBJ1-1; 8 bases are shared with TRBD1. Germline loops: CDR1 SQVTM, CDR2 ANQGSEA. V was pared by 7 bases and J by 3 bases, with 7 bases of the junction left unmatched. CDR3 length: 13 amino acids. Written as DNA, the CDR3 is TGCAGCGGGGGACAGGTGGTGGACACTGAAGCTTTCTTT. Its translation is CSGGQVVDTEAFF.

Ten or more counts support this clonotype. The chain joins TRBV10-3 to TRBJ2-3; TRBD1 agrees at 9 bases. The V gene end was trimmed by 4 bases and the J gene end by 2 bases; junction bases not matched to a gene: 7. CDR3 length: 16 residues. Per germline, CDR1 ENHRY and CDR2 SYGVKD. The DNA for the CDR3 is TGTGCCATCAGTGGAGGGACAGGGCTTGCCACAGATACGCAGTATTTT. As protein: CAISGGTGLATDTQYF.

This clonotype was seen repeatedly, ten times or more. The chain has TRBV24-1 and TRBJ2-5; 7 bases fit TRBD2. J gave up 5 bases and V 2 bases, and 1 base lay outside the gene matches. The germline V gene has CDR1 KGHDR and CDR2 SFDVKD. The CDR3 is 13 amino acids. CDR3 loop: CATSDSGGETQYF. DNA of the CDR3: TGTGCCACCAGTGATTCCGGGGGGGAGACCCAGTACTTC.

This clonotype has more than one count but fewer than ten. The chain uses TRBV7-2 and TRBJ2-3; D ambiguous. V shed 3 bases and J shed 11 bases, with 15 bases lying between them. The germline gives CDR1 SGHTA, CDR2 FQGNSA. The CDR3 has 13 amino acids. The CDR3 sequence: CASSLSSVGVQYF. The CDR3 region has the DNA TGTGCCAGCAGCTTGAGCTCCGTCGGCGTGCAGTATTTT.

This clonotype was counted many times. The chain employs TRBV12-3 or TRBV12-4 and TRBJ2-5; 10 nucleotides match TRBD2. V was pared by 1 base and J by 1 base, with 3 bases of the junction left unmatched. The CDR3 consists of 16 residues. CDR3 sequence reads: CASSLVSSGGQETQYF. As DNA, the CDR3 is TGTGCCAGCAGTTTAGTTTCTAGCGGGGGCCAAGAGACCCAGTACTTC.

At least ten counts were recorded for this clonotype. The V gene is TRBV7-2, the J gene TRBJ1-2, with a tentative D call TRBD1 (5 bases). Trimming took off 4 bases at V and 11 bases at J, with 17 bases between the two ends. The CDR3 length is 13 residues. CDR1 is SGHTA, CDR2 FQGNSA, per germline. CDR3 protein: CASSSSPRGMYTF. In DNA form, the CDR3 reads TGTGCCAGCAGCTCTAGCCCACGGGGGATGTACACCTTC.

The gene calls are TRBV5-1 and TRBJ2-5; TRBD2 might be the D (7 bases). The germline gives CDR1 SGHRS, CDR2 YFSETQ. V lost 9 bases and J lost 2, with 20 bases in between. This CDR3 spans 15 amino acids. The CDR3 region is CATTEAGQTQETQYF. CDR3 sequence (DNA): TGCGCCACCACAGAAGCGGGACAAACTCAAGAGACCCAGTACTTC.

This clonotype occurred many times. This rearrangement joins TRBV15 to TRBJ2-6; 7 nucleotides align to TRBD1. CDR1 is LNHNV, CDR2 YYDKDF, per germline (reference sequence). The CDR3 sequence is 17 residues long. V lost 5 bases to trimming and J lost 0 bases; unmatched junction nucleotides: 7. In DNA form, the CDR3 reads TGTGCCACCAGCGCGACAGGGCTCGTCTCTGGGGCCAACGTCCTGACTTTC. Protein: CATSATGLVSGANVLTF.

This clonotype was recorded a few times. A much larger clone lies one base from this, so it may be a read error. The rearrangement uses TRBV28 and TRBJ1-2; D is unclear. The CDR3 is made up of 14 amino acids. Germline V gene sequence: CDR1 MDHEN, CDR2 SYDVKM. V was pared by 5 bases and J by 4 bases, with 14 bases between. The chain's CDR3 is CASSADQRCYGYTF. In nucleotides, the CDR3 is TGTGCCAGCAGTGCCGACCAAAGGTGCTATGGCTACACCTTC.

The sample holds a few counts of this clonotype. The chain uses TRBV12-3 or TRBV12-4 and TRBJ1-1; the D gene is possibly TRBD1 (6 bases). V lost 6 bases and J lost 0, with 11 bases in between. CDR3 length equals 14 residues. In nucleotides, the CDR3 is TGTGCCAGCAGGGAGGGGGAACTGAACACTGAAGCTTTCTTT. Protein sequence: CASREGELNTEAFF.

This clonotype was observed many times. CDR3 nucleotide sequence: TGTGCCAGCAGCTGGCCGGGACAGGGTAGAGATACGCAGTATTTT. Residues: CASSWPGQGRDTQYF. The chain recombines TRBV7-9 with TRBJ2-3; the match to TRBD1 covers 9 bases. Germline trimming cut 4 bases from V and 5 bases from J; bases unmatched to any gene: 7. The CDR3 is made up of 15 amino acids. Germline CDR1 SEHNR, CDR2 FQNEAQ (reference sequence). Using reference TRBV7-9 and TRBJ2-3 for the parts outside the CDR3, the full variable domain is DTGVSQNPRHKITKRGQNVTFRCDPISEHNRLYWYRQTLGQGPEFLTYFQNEAQLEKSRLLSDRFSAERPKGSFSTLEIQRTEQGDSAMYLCASSWPGQGRDTQYFGPGTRLTVL.

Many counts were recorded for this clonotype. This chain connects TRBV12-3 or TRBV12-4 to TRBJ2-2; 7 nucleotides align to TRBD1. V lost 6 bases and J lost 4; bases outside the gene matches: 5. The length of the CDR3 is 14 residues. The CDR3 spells CASSGQVLTGELFF. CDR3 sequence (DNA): TGTGCCAGCAGCGGACAGGTCCTCACCGGGGAGCTGTTTTTT.

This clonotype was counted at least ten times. Here the CDR3 reads CASSYSREGTSNYGYTF. The CDR3 nucleotides read TGTGCCAGCAGTTACTCTAGGGAGGGTACAAGTAACTATGGCTACACCTTC. This chain uses TRBV6-5 with TRBJ1-2; no clear D gene. The CDR3 covers 17 residues. Between the trimmed V and J ends, which lost 0 bases and 1 base, there was a span of 15 bases. Germline V CDR1 and CDR2: MNHEY, SVGAGI.

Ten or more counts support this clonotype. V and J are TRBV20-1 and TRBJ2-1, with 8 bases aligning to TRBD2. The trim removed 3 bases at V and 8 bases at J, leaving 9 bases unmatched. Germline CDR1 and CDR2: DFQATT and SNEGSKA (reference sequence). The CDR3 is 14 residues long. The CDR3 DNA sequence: TGCAGTGCTAGTCTTCCCCGGGGGGGGTATGAGCAGTTCTTC. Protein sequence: CSASLPRGGYEQFF.

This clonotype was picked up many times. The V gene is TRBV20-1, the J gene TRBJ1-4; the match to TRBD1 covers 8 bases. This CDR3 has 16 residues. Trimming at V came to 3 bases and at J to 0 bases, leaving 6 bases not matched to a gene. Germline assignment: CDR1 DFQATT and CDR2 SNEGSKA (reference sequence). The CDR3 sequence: CSARDRVGATNEKLFF. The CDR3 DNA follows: TGCAGTGCTAGGGACAGGGTGGGAGCAACTAATGAAAAACTGTTTTTT.